This entry concerns a single T cell receptor (beta chain). In the original processing: Scientists estimated how many nucleated cells there were by amplifying reference gene primers. Profiling relied on immunoSEQ multiplex PCR, and the TCRdb table lists in-frame clones only, not all of them. V and J calls and clone size are as listed in that table; D and trimming were resolved from the DNA. The data contain 120,000 or so clones, approximately 70% of them singletons. The entry originates in a study of blood T cell repertoires in COVID-19. The wider study: The samples span acute and convalescent COVID-19 from the United States, Italy and Spain.

The CDR3 is made up of 11 amino acids. CDR1 and CDR2 (germline): LNHDA, SQIVND (reference sequence). V was clipped by 9 bases and J by 7 bases; unmatched bases: 5. Sequenced input: peripheral blood. The V call is TRBV19, the J call TRBJ1-2; TRBD1 agrees at 7 bases. The receptor comes from a woman aged 55-70 years with acute or convalescent COVID-19. CDR3 bases: TGTGCCAGCGGGGGACAGTTTGGCTACACCTTC. Protein sequence: CASGGQFGYTF.